The T cell receptor (beta chain) under discussion was sequenced for a study of blood T cell repertoires in COVID-19. The overall study: The United States, Italy and Spain supplied acute and convalescent COVID-19 samples.

The CDR3 covers 16 residues. V shed 1 base and J 4 bases; nucleotides not matched to a gene: 5. Germline lookup yields CDR1 LNHDA and CDR2 SQIVND (reference sequence). Per the study methods: Estimation of nucleated cell counts relied on the amplification of reference gene primers. The method was immunoSEQ multiplex PCR; TCRdb's version includes in-frame clones alone and lacks a portion of them. V and J calls and clone size are given by that table; D and trimming were obtained from the DNA. Here the sample spans 250,000 to 350,000 clones, more than 85% being singletons. Participant ages covered roughly 18 to 89 years across about two dozen US areas. Cohorts were determined from participant-reported clinical history.

The chain joins TRBV19 to TRBJ1-5; 9 bases fit TRBD1. What was sequenced was PBMCs or T cells enriched from blood (not recorded which). The receptor was isolated from a young woman who had recovered from COVID-19. The CDR3 loop reads CASSIGGTGYNQPQHF. The DNA for the CDR3 is TGTGCCAGTAGTATAGGAGGGACAGGGTATAATCAGCCCCAGCATTTT.